This entry describes one TCR beta chain. Its specificity is not known. Primers used in a second PCR of about 6 to 11 cycles were a sample-barcoded 5' primer and a J-beta primer mix. TCRdb ran MiXCR on the 5' RACE reads and lists one entry per CDR3 protein. The sample includes fewer than 750,000 distinct CDR3 sequences, 40% to 50% of them seen just once. Russia was home to the donors, healthy Caucasian individuals aged about 6 to 100. For every donor, a draw yielded around 10 milliliters of peripheral blood. Germline values: CDR1 SGHTA, CDR2 FQGNSA. V was pared by 2 bases and J by 2 bases, with 11 bases between. The CDR3 length is 15 residues. These data come from a study of blood T cells in healthy people across ages. General study findings and limits: Changes seen in expanded clonotypes were possibly confounded by donor CMV status left unknown.

Sequences were obtained from blood. The chain carries TRBV7-2 and TRBJ2-3; perhaps TRBD2 as D (6 bases). The TCR comes from an elderly man in good health. The CDR3, as DNA: TGTGCCAGCAGCTTATTTGGCGGGGCCACAGATACGCAGTATTTT. Its translation: CASSLFGGATDTQYF.